These T cell receptor beta chains were read from a single sample in a study of technical replicates of blood from a few donors. Clones were read by immunoSEQ multiplex PCR, and TCRdb kept only the in-frame ones, dropping some. The profile shows about 61,000 clones, less than 98% of them singletons. Specimen: T cells isolated from PBMCs. These receptors were collected from a human donor in good health. CDR3s include the opening cysteine and the closing phenylalanine or tryptophan. D genes are given only for firm matches. The size entry is marked missing in some rows and otherwise reads once, few, many or a size class.

j_call clone_size d_call v_call cdr3_aa cdr3_nt
TRBJ1-5 NA NA TRBV7-8 CASSYEGYQPQHF TGTGCCAGCAGCTACGAGGGTTATCAGCCCCAGCATTTT
TRBJ1-4 NA NA TRBV5-1 CASSFHGATNEKLFF TGCGCCAGCAGCTTCCACGGGGCAACTAATGAAAAACTGTTTTTT
TRBJ1-3 NA NA TRBV6-1 CASSLDSHSGNTIYF TGTGCCAGCAGCCTCGACAGCCACTCTGGAAACACCATATATTTT
TRBJ2-1 NA NA TRBV4-1 CASSQYIGSSSYNEQFF TGCGCCAGCAGCCAATACATCGGGAGCTCCTCCTACAATGAGCAGTTCTTC
TRBJ2-7 NA TRBD1 TRBV19 CASSPGQGKDEQYF TGTGCCAGCTCACCGGGACAGGGCAAGGACGAGCAGTACTTC
TRBJ2-7 NA NA TRBV9 CASSPGLLQGEQYF TGTGCCAGCAGCCCGGGACTCCTGCAGGGCGAGCAGTACTTC
TRBJ2-5 once NA TRBV6-5 CASSAWQGETQYF TGTGCCTCGTCGGCCTGGCAGGGGGAGACCCAGTACTTC
TRBJ2-1 NA TRBD1 TRBV11-2 CASSQDRGNEQFF TGTGCCAGCAGCCAGGACAGGGGAAATGAGCAGTTCTTC
TRBJ2-1 NA NA TRBV2 CASRLGVQFF TGTGCCAGCCGGCTAGGGGTGCAGTTCTTC
TRBJ2-3 NA TRBD1 TRBV10-3 CAISPMEGTEGTDTQYF TGTGCCATCAGCCCAATGGAAGGGACAGAAGGCACAGATACGCAGTATTTT
TRBJ2-3 NA TRBD1 TRBV7-2 CASRRGGTGVDTQYF TGTGCCAGCAGGCGAGGGGGGACAGGGGTTGATACGCAGTATTTT
TRBJ2-5 NA TRBD1 TRBV5-8 CASSLGDRGRETQYF TGTGCCAGCAGCCTCGGAGACAGGGGGAGAGAGACCCAGTACTTC
TRBJ2-1 NA NA TRBV28 CASSWISPSGYNEQFF TGTGCCAGCAGTTGGATCTCTCCCTCGGGTTACAATGAGCAGTTCTTC
TRBJ1-3 NA TRBD1 TRBV14 CASSTRTGGSGNTIYF TGTGCCAGCAGTACCCGAACAGGGGGCTCTGGAAACACCATATATTTT
TRBJ1-2 NA TRBD1 TRBV2 CASSESSGGDSYGYTF TGTGCCAGCAGTGAATCTTCAGGGGGCGATAGCTATGGCTACACCTTC
TRBJ2-2 NA TRBD2 TRBV27 CASSLGLVETGELFF TGTGCCAGCAGTCTGGGACTAGTGGAGACCGGGGAGCTGTTTTTT
TRBJ2-7 NA NA TRBV10-3 CAISATATYEQYF TGTGCCATCAGTGCAACTGCTACCTACGAGCAGTACTTC
TRBJ2-6 NA NA TRBV4-1 CASSHPGKSGANVLTF TGCGCCAGCAGCCACCCAGGGAAATCTGGGGCCAACGTCCTGACTTTC
TRBJ2-3 NA NA TRBV7-7 CASSLGVVAIDTQYF TGTGCTAGCAGCCTAGGAGTGGTAGCGATAGATACGCAGTATTTT
TRBJ1-5 NA NA TRBV7-9 CASSRDSQGIQHF TGTGCCAGCAGCCGAGACTCACAGGGAATCCAGCATTTT
TRBJ1-6 NA NA TRBV11-2 CASSPRGGGRFHF TGTGCCAGCAGCCCCCGTGGGGGGGGGCGATTCCACTTT
TRBJ2-7 NA TRBD2 TRBV13 CASSLVGFGTTRYEQYF TGTGCCAGCAGCTTAGTAGGCTTCGGGACTACACGATACGAGCAGTACTTC
TRBJ1-2 NA NA TRBV18 CASSPYRIRGYTF TGTGCCAGCTCACCTTACAGGATCCGTGGCTACACCTTC
TRBJ1-1 NA NA TRBV30 CAWSDQNTEAFF TGTGCCTGGAGTGATCAGAACACTGAAGCTTTCTTT
TRBJ1-6 NA NA TRBV4-1 CASSQDDSPPYNSPLHF TGCGCCAGCAGCCAAGATGACAGCCCTCCCTATAATTCACCCCTCCACTTT
TRBJ2-1 NA NA TRBV6-5 CASSSAGNEQFF TGTGCCAGCAGTTCCGCAGGGAATGAGCAGTTCTTC
TRBJ2-7 NA TRBD1 TRBV27 CASSSHNSGQGDEQYF TGTGCCAGCAGTTCGCATAACTCGGGACAGGGGGACGAGCAGTACTTC
TRBJ1-1 NA NA TRBV7-9 CASERGTNTEAFF TGTGCCAGCGAGCGGGGAACTAACACTGAAGCTTTCTTT
TRBJ2-7 NA NA TRBV28 CASGKLPGLVIPEQYF TGTGCCAGCGGTAAACTCCCAGGTCTCGTAATCCCCGAGCAGTACTTC
TRBJ1-2 once NA TRBV12-5 CASGPGGGEAYGYTF TGTGCTAGTGGCCCGGGTGGGGGGGAGGCATATGGCTACACCTTC
TRBJ2-1 NA TRBD2 TRBV6-4 CASSDLAGDRGRFF TGTGCCAGCAGTGATTTAGCGGGGGATCGTGGTCGGTTCTTC
TRBJ2-5 NA TRBD1 TRBV10-1 CASSRDRGGQETQYF TGCGCCAGCAGCCGGGACAGGGGGGGGCAAGAGACCCAGTACTTC
TRBJ2-5 NA TRBD2 TRBV4-2 CASSRLLAGAQETQYF TGTGCCAGCAGCCGTTTGCTAGCGGGGGCACAAGAGACCCAGTACTTC
TRBJ1-1 few NA TRBV5-1 CASADIKNTEAFF TGCGCCAGCGCAGACATCAAGAACACTGAAGCTTTCTTT
TRBJ2-7 NA NA TRBV5-1 CASMGEYEQYF TGCGCCAGCATGGGAGAGTACGAGCAGTACTTC
TRBJ1-2 NA NA TRBV18 CASSPPAVTGYGYTF TGTGCCAGCTCACCACCGGCGGTTACAGGCTATGGCTACACCTTC
TRBJ2-2 NA NA TRBV27 CASSLYIPGSGELFF TGTGCCAGCAGTCTATACATTCCCGGGAGCGGGGAGCTGTTTTTT
TRBJ1-3 NA NA TRBV4-1 CASSQETVSSGNTIYF TGCGCCAGCAGCCAAGAAACTGTTTCCTCTGGAAACACCATATATTTT
TRBJ1-3 NA TRBD1 TRBV10-1 CASSAPGQAVSYGNTIYF TGCGCCAGCAGTGCGCCGGGACAGGCGGTCTCTTATGGAAACACCATATATTTT
TRBJ2-7 NA NA TRBV7-9 CASSQRLSEQYF TGTGCCAGCAGCCAGCGCCTCAGCGAGCAGTACTTC
TRBJ1-1 NA NA TRBV30 CAWSPGFPTEAFF TGTGCCTGGAGTCCAGGGTTTCCCACTGAAGCTTTCTTT
TRBJ1-5 NA NA TRBV7-6 CASSPVDTVGQPQHF TGTGCCAGCAGCCCCGTCGACACAGTGGGTCAGCCCCAGCATTTT
TRBJ2-2 NA TRBD1 TRBV10-1 CASGTGGRPDGELFF TGCGCCAGCGGGACAGGGGGACGCCCAGACGGGGAGCTGTTTTTT
TRBJ1-2 NA TRBD1 TRBV4-1 CASSQDLSNRGFNYGYTF TGCGCCAGCAGCCAAGATCTGTCCAACAGGGGCTTCAACTATGGCTACACCTTC
TRBJ2-1 NA NA TRBV6-5 CASSQTGSTLNEQFF TGTGCCAGCAGCCAGACCGGGTCCACACTGAATGAGCAGTTCTTC
TRBJ2-2 NA NA TRBV6-6 CASSVRGATGELFF TGTGCCAGCAGTGTCCGGGGGGCAACCGGGGAGCTGTTTTTT
TRBJ1-2 NA TRBD1 TRBV5-1 CASSWGLQGGGGYTF TGCGCCAGCAGCTGGGGCCTACAGGGGGGAGGTGGCTACACCTTC